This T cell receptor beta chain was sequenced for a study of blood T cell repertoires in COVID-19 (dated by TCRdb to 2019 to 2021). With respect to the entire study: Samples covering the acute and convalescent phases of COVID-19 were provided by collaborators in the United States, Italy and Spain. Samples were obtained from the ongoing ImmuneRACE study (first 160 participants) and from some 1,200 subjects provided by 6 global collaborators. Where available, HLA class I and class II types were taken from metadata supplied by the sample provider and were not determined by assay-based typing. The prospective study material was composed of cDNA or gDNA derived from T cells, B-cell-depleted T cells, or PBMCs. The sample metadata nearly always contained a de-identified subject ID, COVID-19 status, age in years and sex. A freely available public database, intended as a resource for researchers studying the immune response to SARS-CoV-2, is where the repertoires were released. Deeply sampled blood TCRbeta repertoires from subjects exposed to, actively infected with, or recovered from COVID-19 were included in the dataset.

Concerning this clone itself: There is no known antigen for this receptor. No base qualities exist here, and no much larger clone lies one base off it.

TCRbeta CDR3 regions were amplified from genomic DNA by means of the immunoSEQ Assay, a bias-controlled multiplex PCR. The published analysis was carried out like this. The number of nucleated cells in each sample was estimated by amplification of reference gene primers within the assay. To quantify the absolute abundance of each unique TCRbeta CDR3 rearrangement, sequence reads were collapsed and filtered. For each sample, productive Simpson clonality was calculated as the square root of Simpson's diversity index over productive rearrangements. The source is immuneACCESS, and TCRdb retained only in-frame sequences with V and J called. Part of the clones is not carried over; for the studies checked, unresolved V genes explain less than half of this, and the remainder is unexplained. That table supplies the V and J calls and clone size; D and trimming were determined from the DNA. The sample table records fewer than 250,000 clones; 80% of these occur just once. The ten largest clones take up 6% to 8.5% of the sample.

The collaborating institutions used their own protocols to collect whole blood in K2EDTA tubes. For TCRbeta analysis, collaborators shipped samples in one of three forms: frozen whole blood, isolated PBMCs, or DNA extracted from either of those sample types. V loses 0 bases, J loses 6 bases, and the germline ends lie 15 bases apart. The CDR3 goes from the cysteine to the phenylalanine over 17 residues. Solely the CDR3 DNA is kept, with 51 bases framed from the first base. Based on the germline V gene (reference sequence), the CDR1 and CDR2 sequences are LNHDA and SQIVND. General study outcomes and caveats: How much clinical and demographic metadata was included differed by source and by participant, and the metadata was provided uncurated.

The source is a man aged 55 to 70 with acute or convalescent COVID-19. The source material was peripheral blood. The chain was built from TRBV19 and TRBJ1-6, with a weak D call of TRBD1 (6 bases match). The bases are TGTGCCAGTAGTATAGATATGGACAGCGACCCTAATTCACCCCTCCACTTT. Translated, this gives CASSIDMDSDPNSPLHF.